This T cell receptor (beta chain) was sequenced in a study of blood T cells in healthy people across ages. The CDR3 has 14 amino acids. V shed 4 bases and J shed 2 bases, with 11 bases lying between them. CDR1 and CDR2 from the germline V gene are LGHDT and YNNKEL (reference sequence). Every participating donor contributed roughly 11 milliliters of peripheral blood through a draw. Alongside a J-beta primer mix, a sample-barcoded 5' primer served in a second PCR lasting 7 to 11 cycles. Using its own MiXCR run on the 5' RACE reads, TCRdb lists one record per CDR3 protein. This sample carries 1.5 million to 2 million distinct CDR3 sequences, roughly two fifths of them seen once, and the ten largest clones take roughly 23%.

The J gene is TRBJ2-5, the V gene TRBV3-1, with D possibly called TRBD1 or TRBD2 (5 bases each). The clonotype comes from a human donor in good health. The source material was blood. The CDR3 loop is CASSPGTLQETQYF. The CDR3 DNA reads TGTGCCAGCAGCCCAGGGACCTTACAAGAGACCCAGTACTTC.